One and the same sample provided the 20 T cell receptor beta chains below, sequenced in a study of T-cell reconstitution after alpha-beta-depleted transplantation in children. The TCRbeta library incorporated unique molecular identifiers. TCRdb re-called the PCR reads through MiXCR, storing one row per CDR3 protein. The data contain approximately 400,000 distinct CDR3 sequences, roughly a tenth of them seen just once; the ten biggest clones take up roughly 6%. The sequencing here drew on PBMCs from the stem cell graft donor, taken from the stem cell graft. These receptors were obtained from a human donor who donated a stem cell graft to a child with acute myeloid leukemia.

This chain links TRBV10-1 with TRBJ2-3; 8 bases agree with TRBD2. CDR1 and CDR2 (germline): WNHNN, SYGVQD (reference sequence). V dropped 2 bases and J dropped 6; count of bases not matched to a gene: 4. The CDR3 loop spans 14 amino acids. This chain's CDR3 is CASSEGRGADTQYF. CDR3 nucleotides: TGCGCCAGCAGTGAGGGGCGGGGGGCTGATACGCAGTATTTT.

A few counts support this clonotype. This chain links TRBV5-1 with TRBJ2-1; D gene unclear. Deletions cut 1 base from V and 0 bases from J, with 17 bases between. CDR1 and CDR2 from the germline V gene are SGHRS and YFSETQ. CDR3 length equals 18 residues. The CDR3 nucleotides read TGCGCCAGCAGCTTGAATGGCGGTCTAAGGAGCTCCTACAATGAGCAGTTCTTC. It yields the protein CASSLNGGLRSSYNEQFF. Combining the CDR3 with reference TRBV5-1 and TRBJ2-1 gives the whole variable domain KAGVTQTPRYLIKTRGQQVTLSCSPISGHRSVSWYQQTPGQGLQFLFEYFSETQRNKGNFPGRFSGRQFSNSRSEMNVSTLELGDSALYLCASSLNGGLRSSYNEQFFGPGTRLTVL.

This clonotype occurred many times. The genes are TRBV7-2 and TRBJ2-1; 7 nucleotides line up with TRBD2. The CDR3 contains 12 residues. Trimming took 3 bases from V and 10 from J; bases not matched to a gene: 3. Looked up from germline, CDR1 is SGHTA and CDR2 is FQGNSA. In nucleotides, the CDR3 is TGTGCCAGCAGCTTCGGACTAGTCGAGCAGTTCTTC. Encoded protein: CASSFGLVEQFF.

The V call is TRBV2, the J call TRBJ1-5; D is unresolved. Germline V gene data show CDR1 as SNHLY and CDR2 as FYNNEI. V gave up 6 bases and J gave up 2 bases, with 8 bases separating them. CDR3 length: 13 residues. The CDR3 sequence is CASSGGGNQPQHF. CDR3 sequence (DNA): TGTGCCAGCAGCGGAGGAGGCAATCAGCCCCAGCATTTT.

This clonotype is labeled medium-sized. The chain links TRBV7-8 to TRBJ1-1; D gene uncertain. The germline V gene encodes CDR1 SGHVS and CDR2 FQNEAQ. This CDR3 comprises 13 residues. Deletions cut 1 base from V and 0 bases from J, with 3 bases between. The CDR3 DNA reads TGTGCCAGCAGCTTAGGAATGAACACTGAAGCTTTCTTT. Translated: CASSLGMNTEAFF.

There are a few counts of this clonotype. The rearrangement links TRBV20-1 to TRBJ2-3; the match to TRBD2 covers 7 bases. Unmatched junction bases numbered 9, after V lost 3 bases and J lost 0 bases. The CDR3 covers 16 residues. Germline CDR1 reads DFQATT; CDR2 reads SNEGSKA (reference sequence). Here the CDR3 DNA reads TGCAGTGCTAGTGGGGTTGCGGGAGATAGCACAGATACGCAGTATTTT. Translating gives CSASGVAGDSTDTQYF.

The table lists this clonotype with a few counts. The chain carries TRBV12-3 or TRBV12-4 and TRBJ2-5; TRBD2 matches at 7 bases. This CDR3 has 16 residues. The J segment lost 1 base and the V segment lost 5 bases, leaving 10 bases of the junction unmatched. In DNA, the CDR3 is TGTGCCAGCAGTACCGGCCTGCGGGGGTCCCAAGAGACCCAGTACTTC. Residues: CASSTGLRGSQETQYF.

This clonotype has a handful of counts. The gene calls are TRBV20-1 and TRBJ2-4; weak D call: TRBD2 (8 bases). The germline gives CDR1 DFQATT, CDR2 SNEGSKA (reference sequence). Between the trimmed V and J ends, which lost 6 bases and 2 bases, there was a span of 17 bases. This CDR3 is built from 15 residues. CDR3 bases: TGCAGTGCCACAGGGGCGGGAGGTACCAAAAACATTCAGTACTTC. Its translation is CSATGAGGTKNIQYF.

The chain carries TRBV12-3 or TRBV12-4 and TRBJ2-1; 9 nucleotides line up with TRBD1. The ends lost 5 bases at V and 8 bases at J; junction bases unmatched: 7. The CDR3 spans 14 residues. In DNA, the CDR3 is TGTGCCAGCAGTCGGACAGGGGAAGAGGATGAGCAGTTCTTC. Its protein is CASSRTGEEDEQFF.

The chain is built from TRBV10-1 and TRBJ2-5, with D perhaps matching TRBD1 (7 bases). The length of the CDR3 is 15 residues. The ends were cut back, 2 bases at V and 0 bases at J, with 10 bases in the middle. Germline V lookup: CDR1 WNHNN, CDR2 SYGVQD (reference sequence). Written as DNA, the CDR3 is TGCGCCAGCAGTGAGGGAGGGGGCTACCAAGAGACCCAGTACTTC. Amino acids: CASSEGGGYQETQYF.

This clonotype came up a few times. This sequence joins TRBV29-1 and TRBJ2-7, with D tentatively TRBD2 (6 bases). Germline CDR1 reads SQVTM; CDR2 reads ANQGSEA. The V gene lost 6 bases and the J gene lost 6 bases, with 15 bases spanning the gap. CDR3 length: 12 residues. In DNA, the CDR3 is TGCAGCGTGTGGGGACTCCTCGGCGAGCAGTACTTC. The encoded protein is CSVWGLLGEQYF.

This sequence joins TRBV5-1 and TRBJ2-1; a weak D match, TRBD2 (6 bases). CDR1 and CDR2 from the germline V gene are SGHRS and YFSETQ. Trimming stripped 0 bases from V and 7 bases from J, with 17 bases between. CDR3 length: 16 residues. This chain's CDR3 is CASSLATGLLKNEQFF. CDR3 in DNA: TGCGCCAGCAGCTTGGCCACGGGACTTCTCAAGAATGAGCAGTTCTTC.

This clonotype was detected only a few times. The rearrangement links TRBV25-1 to TRBJ2-7; D tentatively fits TRBD1 or TRBD2 (5 bases each). V was clipped by 4 bases and J by 2 bases, with 6 bases between them. The CDR3 is 12 residues long. The germline V gene has CDR1 MGHDK and CDR2 SYGVNS. The CDR3 DNA reads TGTGCCAGCAGTGGGGGGACCTACGAGCAGTACTTC. Encoded protein: CASSGGTYEQYF.

This clonotype occurred a few times. This chain uses TRBV6-1 with TRBJ2-5; the match to TRBD1 covers 8 bases. Per germline, CDR1 MNHNS and CDR2 SASEGT. V lost 6 bases and J lost 10; bases outside the gene matches: 13. The CDR3 is 14 amino acids. CDR3 bases: TGTGCCAGCAGCCCCGACAGGGGACGATTGGACCAGTACTTC. It is translated as CASSPDRGRLDQYF.

The CDR3 is CASSGGASTDTQYF. The CDR3 bases are TGCGCCAGCAGCGGAGGGGCCAGCACAGATACGCAGTATTTT. The V and J genes are TRBV5-1 and TRBJ2-3, with D maybe TRBD2 (6 bases). Germline V CDR1 and CDR2: SGHRS, YFSETQ. This CDR3 spans 14 amino acids. The ends were cut back, 4 bases at V and 0 bases at J, with 9 bases in the middle.

V and J are TRBV5-1 and TRBJ2-6; 7 positions agree with TRBD1. CDR3 length: 17 residues. With V trimmed by 1 base and J by 0 bases, 4 bases remained unmatched. Germline V CDR1 and CDR2: SGHRS, YFSETQ. The CDR3 DNA reads as TGCGCCAGCAGCTTGACCTGGACAGGCTCTGGGGCCAACGTCCTGACTTTC. It specifies CASSLTWTGSGANVLTF.

This clonotype came up a few times. The genes are TRBV5-8 and TRBJ1-2; unclear D gene. The V end was cut by 4 bases, the J end by 1 base, with 5 bases between. The CDR3 sequence is 12 residues long. CDR1 and CDR2 (germline): SGHTS, YDEGEE. The CDR3 protein is CASSQNNYGYTF. CDR3 in DNA: TGTGCCAGCAGCCAAAATAACTATGGCTACACCTTC.

V and J are TRBV7-2 and TRBJ1-5; D is possibly TRBD1 (5 bases). CDR1 is SGHTA and CDR2 is FQGNSA in the germline V gene. This CDR3 has 14 amino acids. Trimming took off 7 bases at V and 6 bases at J, with 16 bases between the two ends. The CDR3 coding sequence is TGTGCCAGCAACTTGGGGGAGTCGGGTCAGCCCCAGCATTTT. It yields the protein CASNLGESGQPQHF.

The CDR3 DNA reads as TGCAGCGTTCCCCCCAGCGGGAGCCAAGAGACCCAGTACTTC. It is translated as CSVPPSGSQETQYF. The chain is built from TRBV29-1 and TRBJ2-5; TRBD2 agrees at 8 bases. Per the germline V gene, CDR1 is SQVTM and CDR2 is ANQGSEA. V shed 5 bases and J 1 base; nucleotides not matched to a gene: 6. This CDR3 has 14 residues.

Only a few counts were recorded for this clonotype. V and J are TRBV27 and TRBJ1-1, with D maybe TRBD1 (6 bases). Trimming left V 6 bases short and J 4 bases short, with 12 bases between. The CDR3 sequence is 13 residues long. CDR1 MNHEY and CDR2 SMNVEV come from the germline V gene (reference sequence). CDR3 region: CASRSGVSTEAFF. The DNA for the CDR3 is TGTGCCAGCAGATCAGGGGTGAGCACTGAAGCTTTCTTT.